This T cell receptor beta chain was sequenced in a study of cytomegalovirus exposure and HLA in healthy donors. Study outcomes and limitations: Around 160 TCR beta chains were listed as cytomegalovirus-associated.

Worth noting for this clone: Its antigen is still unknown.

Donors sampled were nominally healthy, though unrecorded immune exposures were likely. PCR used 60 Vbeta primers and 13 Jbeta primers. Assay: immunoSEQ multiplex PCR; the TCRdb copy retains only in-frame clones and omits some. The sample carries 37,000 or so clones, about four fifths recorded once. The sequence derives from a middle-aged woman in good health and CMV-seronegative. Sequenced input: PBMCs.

CDR3: CASSQESNRLYQPQHF. CDR3 DNA sequence: TGCGCCAGCAGCCAAGAGTCGAACAGGTTGTATCAGCCCCAGCATTTT. The chain couples TRBV4-1 to TRBJ1-5, with D maybe TRBD1 (5 bases). Between the trimmed V and J ends, which lost 0 bases and 5 bases, there was a span of 14 bases. Germline V gives CDR1 MGHRA, CDR2 YSYEKL. CDR3 length: 16 amino acids.